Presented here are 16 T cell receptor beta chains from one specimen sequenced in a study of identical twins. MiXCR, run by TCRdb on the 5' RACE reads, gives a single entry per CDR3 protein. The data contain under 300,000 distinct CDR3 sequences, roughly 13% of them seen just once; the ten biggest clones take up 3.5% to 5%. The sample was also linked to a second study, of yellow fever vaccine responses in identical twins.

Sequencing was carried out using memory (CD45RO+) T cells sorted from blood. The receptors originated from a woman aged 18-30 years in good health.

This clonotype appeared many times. This chain's CDR3 is CASSLIQPGNTIYF. CDR3 DNA sequence: TGTGCCAGCAGTTTAATACAGCCTGGAAACACCATATATTTT. J is TRBJ1-3 and V is TRBV12-3 or TRBV12-4; unclear D gene. The length of the CDR3 is 14 residues. V shed 2 bases and J shed 2 bases, with 7 bases lying between them.

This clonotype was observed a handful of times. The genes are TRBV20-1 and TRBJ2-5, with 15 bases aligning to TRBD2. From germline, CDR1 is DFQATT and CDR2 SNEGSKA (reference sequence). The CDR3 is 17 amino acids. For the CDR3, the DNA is TGCAGCCAGAGGACTAGCGGGGGGGCCGGACCGGAAGAGACCCAGTACTTC. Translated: CSQRTSGGAGPEETQYF.

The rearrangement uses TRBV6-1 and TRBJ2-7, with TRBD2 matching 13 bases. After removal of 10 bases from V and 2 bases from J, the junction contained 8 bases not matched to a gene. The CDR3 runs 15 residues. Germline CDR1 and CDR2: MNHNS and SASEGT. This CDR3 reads CATSVGLAGTYEQYF. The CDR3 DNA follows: TGTGCCACCTCCGTGGGACTAGCGGGGACCTACGAGCAGTACTTC.

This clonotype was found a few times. CDR3 region: CASSQDLGAREQYF. The CDR3 DNA follows: TGCGCCAGCAGCCAAGATCTGGGAGCACGCGAGCAGTACTTC. V is TRBV4-3 and J is TRBJ2-7; the D gene is possibly TRBD2 (5 bases). Trimming removed 0 bases at V and 6 bases at J, with 12 bases between. The CDR3 contains 14 residues. The germline V gene encodes CDR1 LGHNA and CDR2 YSLEER.

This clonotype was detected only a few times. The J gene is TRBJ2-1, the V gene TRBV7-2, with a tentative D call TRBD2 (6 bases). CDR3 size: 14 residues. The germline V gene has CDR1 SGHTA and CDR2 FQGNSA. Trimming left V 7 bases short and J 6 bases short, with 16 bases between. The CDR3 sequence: CASKLSPSVNEQFF. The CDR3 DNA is TGTGCCAGCAAGCTTAGCCCTAGCGTCAATGAGCAGTTCTTC.

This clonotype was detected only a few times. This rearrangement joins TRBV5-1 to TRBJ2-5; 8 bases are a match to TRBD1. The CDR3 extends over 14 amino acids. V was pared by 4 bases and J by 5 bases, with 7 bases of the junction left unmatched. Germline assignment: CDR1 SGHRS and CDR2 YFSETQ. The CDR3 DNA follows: TGCGCCAGCAGCCCTGGACAGGGAACGGAGACCCAGTACTTC. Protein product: CASSPGQGTETQYF.

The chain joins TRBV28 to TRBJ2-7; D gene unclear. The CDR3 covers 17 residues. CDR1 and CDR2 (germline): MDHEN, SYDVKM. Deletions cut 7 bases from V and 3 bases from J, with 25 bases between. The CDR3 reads CASNLSGWPPTNYEQYF. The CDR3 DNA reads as TGTGCCAGCAACCTTTCGGGCTGGCCCCCTACAAACTACGAGCAGTACTTC.

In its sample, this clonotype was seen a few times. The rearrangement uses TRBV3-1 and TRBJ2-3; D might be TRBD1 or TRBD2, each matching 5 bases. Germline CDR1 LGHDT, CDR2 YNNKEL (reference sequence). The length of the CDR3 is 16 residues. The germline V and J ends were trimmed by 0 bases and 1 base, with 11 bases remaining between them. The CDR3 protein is CASSQDETGRTDTQYF. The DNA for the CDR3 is TGTGCCAGCAGCCAAGATGAAACGGGGCGCACAGATACGCAGTATTTT.

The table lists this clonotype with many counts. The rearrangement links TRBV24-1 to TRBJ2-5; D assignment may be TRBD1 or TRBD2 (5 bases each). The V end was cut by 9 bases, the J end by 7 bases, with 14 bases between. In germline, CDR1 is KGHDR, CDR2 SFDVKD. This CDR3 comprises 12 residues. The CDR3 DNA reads TGTGCCACCGGGACGGACTTGGGGACCCAGTACTTC. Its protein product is CATGTDLGTQYF.

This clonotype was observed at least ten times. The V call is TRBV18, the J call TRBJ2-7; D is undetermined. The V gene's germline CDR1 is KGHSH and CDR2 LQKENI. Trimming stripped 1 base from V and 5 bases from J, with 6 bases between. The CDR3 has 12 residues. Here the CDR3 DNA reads TGTGCCAGCTCACCACTCGCAGACGAGCAGTACTTC. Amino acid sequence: CASSPLADEQYF.

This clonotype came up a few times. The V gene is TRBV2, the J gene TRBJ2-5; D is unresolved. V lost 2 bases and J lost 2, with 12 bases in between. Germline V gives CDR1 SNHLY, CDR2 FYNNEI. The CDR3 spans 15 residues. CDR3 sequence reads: CASSEQDWEQETQYF. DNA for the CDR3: TGTGCCAGCAGTGAACAGGATTGGGAACAAGAGACCCAGTACTTC.

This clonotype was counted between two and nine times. CDR3 sequence reads: CASSQDLLNSYEQYF. As DNA, the CDR3 is TGCGCCAGCAGCCAAGATCTACTAAACTCCTACGAGCAGTACTTC. The rearrangement joins TRBV4-3 to TRBJ2-7; D call uncertain. Germline CDR1 and CDR2: LGHNA and YSLEER. This CDR3 spans 15 amino acids. V dropped 0 bases and J dropped 0 bases, with 9 bases sitting between them.

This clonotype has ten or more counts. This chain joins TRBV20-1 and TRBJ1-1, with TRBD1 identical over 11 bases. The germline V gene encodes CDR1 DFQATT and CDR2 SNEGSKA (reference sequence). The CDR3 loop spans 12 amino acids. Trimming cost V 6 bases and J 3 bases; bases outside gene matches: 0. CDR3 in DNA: TGCAGTGCGGGACAGGGGGACACTGAAGCTTTCTTT. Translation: CSAGQGDTEAFF.

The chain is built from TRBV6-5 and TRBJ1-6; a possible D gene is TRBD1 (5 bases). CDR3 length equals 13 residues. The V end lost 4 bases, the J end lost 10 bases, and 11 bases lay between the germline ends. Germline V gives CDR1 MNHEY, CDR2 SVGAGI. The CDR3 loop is CASSSLTESPLHF. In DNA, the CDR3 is TGTGCCAGCAGTTCCCTGACAGAATCACCCCTCCACTTT.

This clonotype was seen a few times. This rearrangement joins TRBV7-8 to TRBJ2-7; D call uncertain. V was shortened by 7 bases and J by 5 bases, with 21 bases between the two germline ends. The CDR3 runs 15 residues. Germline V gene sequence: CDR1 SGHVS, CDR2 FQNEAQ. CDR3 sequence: CASTPLFMVSHEQYF. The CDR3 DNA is TGTGCCAGCACCCCCCTTTTTATGGTTTCCCACGAGCAGTACTTC.

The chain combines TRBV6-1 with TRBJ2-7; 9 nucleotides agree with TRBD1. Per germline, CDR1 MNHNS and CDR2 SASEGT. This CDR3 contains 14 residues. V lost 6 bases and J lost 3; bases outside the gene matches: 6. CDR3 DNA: TGTGCCAGCAGGCCGGGACAGGGTGGCTACGAGCAGTACTTC. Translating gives CASRPGQGGYEQYF.